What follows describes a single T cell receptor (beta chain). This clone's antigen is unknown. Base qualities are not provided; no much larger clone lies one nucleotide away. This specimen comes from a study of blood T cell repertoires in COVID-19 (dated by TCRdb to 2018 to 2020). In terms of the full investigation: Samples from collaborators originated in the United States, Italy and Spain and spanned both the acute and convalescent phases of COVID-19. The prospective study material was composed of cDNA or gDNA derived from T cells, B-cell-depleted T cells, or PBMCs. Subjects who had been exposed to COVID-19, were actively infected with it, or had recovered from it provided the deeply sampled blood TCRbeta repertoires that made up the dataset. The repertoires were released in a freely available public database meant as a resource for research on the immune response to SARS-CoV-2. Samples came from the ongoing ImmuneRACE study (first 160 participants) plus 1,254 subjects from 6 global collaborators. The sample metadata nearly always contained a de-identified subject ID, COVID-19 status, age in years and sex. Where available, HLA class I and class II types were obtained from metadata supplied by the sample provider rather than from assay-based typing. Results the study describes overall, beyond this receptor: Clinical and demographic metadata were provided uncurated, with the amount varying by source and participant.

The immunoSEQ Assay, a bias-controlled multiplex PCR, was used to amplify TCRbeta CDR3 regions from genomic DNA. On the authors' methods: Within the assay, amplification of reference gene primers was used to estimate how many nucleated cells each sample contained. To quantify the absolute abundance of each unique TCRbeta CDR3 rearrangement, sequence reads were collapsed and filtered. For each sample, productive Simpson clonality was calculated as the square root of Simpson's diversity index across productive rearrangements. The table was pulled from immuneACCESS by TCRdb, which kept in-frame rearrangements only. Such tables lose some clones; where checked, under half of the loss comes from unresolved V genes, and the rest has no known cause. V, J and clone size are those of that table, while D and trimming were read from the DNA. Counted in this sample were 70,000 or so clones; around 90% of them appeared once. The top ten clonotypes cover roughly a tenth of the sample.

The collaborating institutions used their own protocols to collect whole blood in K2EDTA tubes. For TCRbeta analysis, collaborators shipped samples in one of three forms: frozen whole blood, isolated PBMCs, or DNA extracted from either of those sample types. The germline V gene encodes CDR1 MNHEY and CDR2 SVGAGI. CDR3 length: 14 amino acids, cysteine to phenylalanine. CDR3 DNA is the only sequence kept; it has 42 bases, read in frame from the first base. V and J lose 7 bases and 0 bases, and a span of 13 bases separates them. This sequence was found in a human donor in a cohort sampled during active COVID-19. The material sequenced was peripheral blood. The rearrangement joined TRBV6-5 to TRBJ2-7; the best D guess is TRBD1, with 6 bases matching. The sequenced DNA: TGTGCCAGCAAAGGACAGCCAAGCTCCTACGAGCAGTACTTC. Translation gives CASKGQPSSYEQYF.